These 26 T cell receptor beta chains were all obtained from the same sample, sequenced in a study of T cell repertoires in cytomegalovirus infection. TCRdb fed the reads into MiXCR, producing one record per CDR3 protein. This table holds 800,000 to 950,000 distinct CDR3 sequences, about 30% found once. No antigen has been assigned to these receptors. The source material was cultured CD8+ T cells from PBMCs, sampled from culture after CMV antigen stimulation. The receptors were sampled from a human donor in good health (CMV status not recorded). Some clones in this sample may be carry-over from other donors' samples.

This clonotype was picked up a small number of times. CDR3 in amino acids: CASSLMGQGVTEAFF. In nucleotides, the CDR3 is TGTGCCAGCAGTTTAATGGGACAGGGAGTCACTGAAGCTTTCTTT. The chain carries TRBV27 and TRBJ1-1; the match to TRBD1 covers 9 bases. Looked up from germline, CDR1 is MNHEY and CDR2 is SMNVEV (reference sequence). V was clipped by 2 bases and J by 4 bases; unmatched bases: 5. CDR3 size: 15 residues.

This clonotype occurred many times. The chain employs TRBV7-9 and TRBJ1-2, with 7 bases aligning to TRBD1. The germline gives CDR1 SEHNR, CDR2 FQNEAQ (reference sequence). With 0 bases clipped from V and 4 bases from J, the junction kept 11 bases outside the gene matches. The CDR3 totals 17 residues. The CDR3 DNA sequence: TGTGCCAGCAGCTTAGCGCGACAGGGAGAGAATCCCTATGGCTACACCTTC. This translates into CASSLARQGENPYGYTF.

In its sample, this clonotype was seen many times. This chain's CDR3 is CASSLGGPITDTQYF. CDR3 coding DNA: TGTGCCAGCAGCTTAGGCGGACCAATCACAGATACGCAGTATTTT. This chain uses TRBV7-9 with TRBJ2-3, with D hard to call. The CDR3 covers 15 residues. Deletions cut 1 base from V and 2 bases from J, with 10 bases between. Germline-derived CDR1 and CDR2 are SEHNR and FQNEAQ (reference sequence).

This chain links TRBV4-1 with TRBJ1-2, with D possibly matching TRBD1 (6 bases). V was pared by 0 bases and J by 8 bases, with 22 bases between. The germline gives CDR1 MGHRA, CDR2 YSYEKL. CDR3 length equals 17 residues. The CDR3 here is CASSQEKRTGRIGGYTF. The CDR3 DNA reads as TGCGCCAGCAGCCAAGAAAAAAGAACAGGGCGGATAGGGGGCTACACCTTC.

The table lists this clonotype with many counts. The rearrangement uses TRBV11-2 and TRBJ2-2, with 8 bases matching TRBD1. V lost 5 bases and J lost 5; bases outside the gene matches: 13. Germline lookup yields CDR1 SGHAT and CDR2 FQNNGV. The CDR3 consists of 17 residues. CDR3 sequence (DNA): TGTGCCAGCAGCCTTTTAATTTGGCAGGGGGCGACCGGGGAGCTGTTTTTT. Translation: CASSLLIWQGATGELFF. Combining the CDR3 with reference TRBV11-2 and TRBJ2-2 gives the whole variable domain EAGVAQSPRYKIIEKRQSVAFWCNPISGHATLYWYQQILGQGPKLLIQFQNNGVVDDSQLPKDRFSAERLKGVDSTLKIQPAKLEDSAVYLCASSLLIWQGATGELFFGEGSRLTVL.

The chain combines TRBV11-2 with TRBJ2-2; 12 bases map to TRBD2. The CDR3 contains 19 residues. Germline CDR1 and CDR2: SGHAT and FQNNGV. The trim removed 5 bases at V and 8 bases at J, leaving 18 bases unmatched. The CDR3 reads CASSPQSASGGAGTGELFF. DNA of the CDR3: TGTGCCAGCAGCCCCCAATCGGCTAGCGGGGGGGCCGGGACTGGGGAGCTGTTTTTT.

In its sample, this clonotype was seen a few times. The chain joins TRBV12-5 to TRBJ2-7; D remains ambiguous. The CDR3 loop spans 14 amino acids. Trimming left V 6 bases short and J 3 bases short, with 15 bases between. Germline loops: CDR1 LGHNT, CDR2 FRNRAP. The CDR3 here is CASGPNTADYEQYF. CDR3 DNA: TGTGCTAGTGGCCCGAACACGGCAGACTACGAGCAGTACTTC.

The CDR3 region is CASSSDQIRTYPVYTF. DNA of the CDR3: TGTGCCAGCAGTTCGGACCAGATTAGGACTTATCCTGTCTACACCTTC. The chain is built from TRBV28 and TRBJ1-2; unclear D gene. V lost 4 bases to trimming and J lost 10 bases, with 25 bases between them. Germline CDR1 is MDHEN and CDR2 is SYDVKM. CDR3 length: 16 residues.

The sample holds a few counts of this clonotype. The V and J genes are TRBV7-9 and TRBJ1-1, with a possible D match to TRBD1 (6 bases). Per the germline V gene, CDR1 is SEHNR and CDR2 is FQNEAQ (reference sequence). The CDR3 spans 13 residues. The V gene lost 8 bases and the J gene lost 8 bases, with 18 bases spanning the gap. CDR3 loop: CASRRGDISEAFF. CDR3 DNA sequence: TGTGCCAGCCGCCGGGGGGACATTTCCGAAGCTTTCTTT.

The chain couples TRBV29-1 to TRBJ2-3; 13 bases align to TRBD2. The CDR3 has 15 residues. V lost 6 bases and J lost 2; bases outside the gene matches: 5. CDR1 and CDR2 from the germline V gene are SQVTM and ANQGSEA. The CDR3 here is CSVPGLAGNTDTQYF. DNA of the CDR3: TGCAGCGTGCCGGGACTAGCGGGGAACACAGATACGCAGTATTTT.

This clonotype was picked up a small number of times. V and J are TRBV4-2 and TRBJ1-1, with D unresolved. CDR3 length equals 12 residues. From germline, CDR1 is LGHNA and CDR2 YNFKEQ. V was clipped by 0 bases and J by 6 bases, with 5 bases between them. The CDR3 spells CASSQEASEAFF. The CDR3 nucleotides read TGTGCCAGCAGCCAAGAAGCCTCTGAAGCTTTCTTT.

The chain couples TRBV12-5 to TRBJ1-2, with a weak D call TRBD1 (6 bases). V lost 3 bases and J 7 bases, leaving 18 bases between the germline ends. The CDR3 totals 15 residues. Germline CDR1 is LGHNT and CDR2 is FRNRAP. In nucleotides, the CDR3 is TGTGCTAGTGGTTTCCATGCGGCAGGGGTAGGTGGCTACACCTTC. This codes for CASGFHAAGVGGYTF.

The V and J genes are TRBV10-3 and TRBJ1-1; D gene unclear. The V end lost 9 bases, the J end lost 1 base, and 12 bases lay between the germline ends. Germline V lookup: CDR1 ENHRY, CDR2 SYGVKD. The CDR3 is 13 amino acids. This chain's CDR3 is CAIQSGGNTEAFF. The CDR3 bases are TGTGCCATTCAGAGCGGAGGGAACACTGAAGCTTTCTTT.

This clonotype was detected ten times or more. This chain uses TRBV7-6 with TRBJ1-4; D possibly corresponds to TRBD1 (5 bases). Looked up from germline, CDR1 is SGHVS and CDR2 is FNYEAQ. The CDR3 sequence is 17 residues long. Trimming took 1 base from V and 3 from J, leaving 15 bases between them. In DNA, the CDR3 is TGTGCCAGCAGCTTAGAATGGGGGGAGAGACCTAATGAAAAACTGTTTTTT. It translates to CASSLEWGERPNEKLFF.

In its sample, this clonotype was seen a few times. The CDR3 reads CATSNRDRGPIQETQYF. Written as DNA, the CDR3 is TGTGCCACCAGCAACCGGGACAGGGGGCCGATACAAGAGACCCAGTACTTC. The V call is TRBV15, the J call TRBJ2-5; 12 nucleotides match TRBD1. The trim removed 4 bases at V and 2 bases at J, leaving 8 bases unmatched. The CDR3 is 17 amino acids. Germline CDR1 is LNHNV and CDR2 is YYDKDF (reference sequence).

The chain uses TRBV6-2 or TRBV6-3 and TRBJ2-2, with 9 bases identical to TRBD1. The germline CDR1 and CDR2 sequences are MNHEY and SVGEGT. V was clipped by 7 bases and J by 7 bases; unmatched bases: 16. This CDR3 is 17 amino acids long. CDR3 in DNA: TGTGCCAGCAACTACGGAGACCGGGACAGGGCGGTCGGGGAGCTGTTTTTT. Protein product: CASNYGDRDRAVGELFF.

V is TRBV20-1 and J is TRBJ1-2; D possibly corresponds to TRBD1 (5 bases). V lost 0 bases and J lost 14, with 19 bases in between. The CDR3 is 13 residues long. Germline V gives CDR1 DFQATT, CDR2 SNEGSKA (reference sequence). The CDR3 DNA reads TGCAGTGCTAGAGAACGGGACGGCCCCGGGGGGACCTTC. This codes for CSARERDGPGGTF.

The sample holds a few counts of this clonotype. The genes are TRBV28 and TRBJ2-1; 8 bases agree with TRBD2. The germline gives CDR1 MDHEN, CDR2 SYDVKM. This CDR3 is built from 14 residues. Trimming at V came to 6 bases and at J to 8 bases, leaving 9 bases not matched to a gene. The CDR3 reads CASRSSGGVDEQFF. The CDR3 coding sequence is TGTGCCAGCAGGAGCTCGGGGGGGGTCGATGAGCAGTTCTTC.

The CDR3 spells CSVLYDGNEQFF. CDR3 DNA: TGCAGCGTTCTCTACGACGGGAATGAGCAGTTCTTC. The gene calls are TRBV29-1 and TRBJ2-1; D not certain. With 5 bases removed from V and 7 bases from J, the gap between germline ends came to 12 bases. The CDR3 is 12 residues long. Germline V gives CDR1 SQVTM, CDR2 ANQGSEA.

This clonotype appeared a few times. This chain uses TRBV7-9 with TRBJ2-7; maybe TRBD1 (5 bases). The CDR3 extends over 15 amino acids. V shed 5 bases and J shed 7 bases, with 21 bases lying between them. In germline, CDR1 is SEHNR, CDR2 FQNEAQ (reference sequence). In DNA form, the CDR3 reads TGTGCCAGCAGCCCCCCAGGCGGCAGGGTGGATGAGCAGTACTTC. It encodes CASSPPGGRVDEQYF.

This clonotype was detected ten times or more. The CDR3 loop is CASSLGQFYTEAFF. CDR3 sequence (DNA): TGTGCCAGCAGTTTAGGCCAGTTTTACACTGAAGCTTTCTTT. This chain joins TRBV12-3 or TRBV12-4 and TRBJ1-1; D unresolved. Between the trimmed V and J ends, which lost 1 base and 3 bases, there was a span of 9 bases. This CDR3 region has 14 residues.

This clonotype was seen repeatedly, ten times or more. The rearrangement links TRBV7-2 to TRBJ1-5, with D hard to call. The germline V gene encodes CDR1 SGHTA and CDR2 FQGNSA. Trimming left V 2 bases short and J 1 base short, with 12 bases between. CDR3 length equals 16 residues. The CDR3 region has the DNA TGTGCCAGCAGCTTATATTGGGAGATAAGCAATCAGCCCCAGCATTTT. It codes for CASSLYWEISNQPQHF.

The sample holds a few counts of this clonotype. The V gene is TRBV10-3, the J gene TRBJ2-1; D gene ambiguous. The CDR3 has 13 residues. In germline, CDR1 is ENHRY, CDR2 SYGVKD. The germline V and J ends were trimmed by 6 bases and 5 bases, with 11 bases remaining between them. This CDR3 is CAIRTAHNNEQFF. For the CDR3, the DNA is TGTGCCATCAGAACAGCGCACAACAATGAGCAGTTCTTC.

As concerns this clonotype: An end of the junction differs from the germline gene, which may be a read error. The chain recombines TRBV4-1 with TRBJ1-1, with D hard to call. The CDR3 sequence is 14 residues long. The germline V gene has CDR1 MGHRA and CDR2 YSYEKL. The CDR3 DNA is TGCGCCAGCAACCAACCTACAGTGAACACTGAAGCTTTCTTT. Translated: CASNQPTVNTEAFF.

The V gene is TRBV7-8, the J gene TRBJ1-3, with TRBD1 as a possible D gene (5 bases). V lost 8 bases and J 4 bases, leaving 15 bases between the germline ends. Germline CDR1 SGHVS, CDR2 FQNEAQ. The CDR3 consists of 14 residues. This CDR3 reads CASRDGTDGNTIYF. The DNA for the CDR3 is TGTGCCAGCCGCGACGGGACTGACGGAAACACCATATATTTT.

The chain couples TRBV20-1 to TRBJ2-7; D is perhaps TRBD1 or TRBD2 (5 bases each). The CDR3 runs to 13 residues. Trimming cost V 6 bases and J 1 base, with 13 bases left between them. Germline CDR1 reads DFQATT; CDR2 reads SNEGSKA (reference sequence). CDR3 sequence: CSAEDIDSYEQYV. CDR3 coding DNA: TGCAGTGCGGAGGACATTGATTCCTACGAGCAGTACGTC.